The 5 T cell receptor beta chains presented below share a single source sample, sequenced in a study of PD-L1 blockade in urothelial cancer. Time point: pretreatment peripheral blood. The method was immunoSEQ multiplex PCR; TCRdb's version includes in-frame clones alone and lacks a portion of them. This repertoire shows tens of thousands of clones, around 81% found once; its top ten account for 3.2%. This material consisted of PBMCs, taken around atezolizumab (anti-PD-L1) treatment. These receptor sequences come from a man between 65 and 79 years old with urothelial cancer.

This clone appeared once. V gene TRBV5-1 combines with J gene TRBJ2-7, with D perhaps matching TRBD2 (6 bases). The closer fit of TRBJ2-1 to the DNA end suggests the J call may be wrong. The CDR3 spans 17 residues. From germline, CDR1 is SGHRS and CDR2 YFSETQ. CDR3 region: CASSLATDGSLGNEQFF. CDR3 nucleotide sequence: TGCGCCAGCAGCTTGGCCACGGACGGGAGTCTCGGCAATGAGCAGTTCTTC.

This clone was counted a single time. The DNA for the CDR3 is TGTGCCAGCAGCGTAGGAGGCGGTGGTGGAAACACCATATATTTT. Amino acid sequence: CASSVGGGGGNTIYF. The rearrangement uses TRBV9 and TRBJ1-3; D is undetermined. This CDR3 has 15 amino acids. The germline CDR1 and CDR2 sequences are SGDLS and YYNGEE. Trimming took off 0 bases at V and 3 bases at J, with 10 bases between the two ends.

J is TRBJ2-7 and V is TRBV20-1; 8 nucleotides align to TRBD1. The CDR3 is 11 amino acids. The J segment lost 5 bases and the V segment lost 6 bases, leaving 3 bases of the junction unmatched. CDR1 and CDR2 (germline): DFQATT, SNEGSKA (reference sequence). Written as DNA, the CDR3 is TGCAGTGCGCCACAGGGGGACGAGCAGTACTTC. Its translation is CSAPQGDEQYF.

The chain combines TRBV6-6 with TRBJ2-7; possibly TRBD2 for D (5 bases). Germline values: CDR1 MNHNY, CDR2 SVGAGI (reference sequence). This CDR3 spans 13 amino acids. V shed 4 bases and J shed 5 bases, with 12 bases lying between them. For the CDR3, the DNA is TGTGCCAGCAGTTCGGGGTTAGGTAACGAGCAGTACTTC. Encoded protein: CASSSGLGNEQYF.

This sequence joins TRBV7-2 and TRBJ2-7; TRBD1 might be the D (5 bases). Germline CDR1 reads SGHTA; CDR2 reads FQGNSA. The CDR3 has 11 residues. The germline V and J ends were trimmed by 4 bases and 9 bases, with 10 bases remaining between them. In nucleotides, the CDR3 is TGTGCCAGCAGCTCCCAGGGTGCGCAGTACTTC. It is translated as CASSSQGAQYF.